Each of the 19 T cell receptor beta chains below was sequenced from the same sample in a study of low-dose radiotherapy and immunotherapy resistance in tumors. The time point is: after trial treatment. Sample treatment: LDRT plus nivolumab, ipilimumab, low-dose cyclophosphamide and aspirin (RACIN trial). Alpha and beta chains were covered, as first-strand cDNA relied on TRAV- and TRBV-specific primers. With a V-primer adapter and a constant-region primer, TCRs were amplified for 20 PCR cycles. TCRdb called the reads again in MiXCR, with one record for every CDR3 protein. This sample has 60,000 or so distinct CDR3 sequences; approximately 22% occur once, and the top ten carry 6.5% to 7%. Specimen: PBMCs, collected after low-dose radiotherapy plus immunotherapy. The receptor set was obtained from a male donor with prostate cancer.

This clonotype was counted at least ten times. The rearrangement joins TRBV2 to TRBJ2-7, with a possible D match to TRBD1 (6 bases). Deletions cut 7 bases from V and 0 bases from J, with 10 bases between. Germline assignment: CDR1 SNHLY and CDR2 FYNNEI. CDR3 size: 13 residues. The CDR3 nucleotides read TGTGCCAGCACCGGGGACAACTCCTACGAGCAGTACTTC. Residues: CASTGDNSYEQYF.

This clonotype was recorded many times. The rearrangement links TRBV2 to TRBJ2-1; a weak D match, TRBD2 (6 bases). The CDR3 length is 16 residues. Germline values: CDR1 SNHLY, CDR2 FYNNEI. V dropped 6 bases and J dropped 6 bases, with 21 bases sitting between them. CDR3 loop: CASSEDGRPRGNEQFF. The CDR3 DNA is TGTGCCAGCAGCGAGGACGGGAGACCCCGCGGCAATGAGCAGTTCTTC.

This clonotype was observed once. The chain's CDR3 is CASSPLRGQGAVGPGELFF. In DNA form, the CDR3 reads TGTGCCAGCAGCCCCCTCAGGGGACAGGGGGCCGTTGGTCCCGGGGAGCTGTTTTTT. The V gene is TRBV13, the J gene TRBJ2-2; 12 nucleotides agree with TRBD1. Germline values: CDR1 PRHDT, CDR2 FYEKMQ (reference sequence). V lost 5 bases, J lost 6 bases, and 16 bases stayed unmatched. The CDR3 covers 19 residues. The variable domain in full, completed from reference TRBV13 and TRBJ2-2, reads AAGVIQSPRHLIKEKRETATLKCYPIPRHDTVYWYQQGPGQDPQFLISFYEKMQSDKGSIPDRFSAQQFSDYHSELNMSSLELGDSALYFCASSPLRGQGAVGPGELFFGEGSRLTVL.

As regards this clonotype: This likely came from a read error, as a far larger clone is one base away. The CDR3 bases are TGTGCCATCAGCTTAACAGGTGTTGGCATGGCGTACGGGGAGCTGTTTTTT. This sequence encodes CAISLTGVGMAYGELFF. The rearrangement joins TRBV6-8 to TRBJ2-2; the D gene is possibly TRBD1 (5 bases). Trimming stripped 10 bases from V and 7 bases from J, with 28 bases between. The CDR3 is 17 amino acids. Per the germline V gene, CDR1 is MNHGY and CDR2 is SAAAGT.

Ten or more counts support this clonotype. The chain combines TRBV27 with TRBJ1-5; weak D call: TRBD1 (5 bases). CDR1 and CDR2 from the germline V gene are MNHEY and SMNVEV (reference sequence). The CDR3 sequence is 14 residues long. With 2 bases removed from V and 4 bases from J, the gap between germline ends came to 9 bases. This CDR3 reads CASSLVGDNQPQHF. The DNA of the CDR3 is TGTGCCAGCAGTTTAGTAGGGGATAATCAGCCCCAGCATTTT.

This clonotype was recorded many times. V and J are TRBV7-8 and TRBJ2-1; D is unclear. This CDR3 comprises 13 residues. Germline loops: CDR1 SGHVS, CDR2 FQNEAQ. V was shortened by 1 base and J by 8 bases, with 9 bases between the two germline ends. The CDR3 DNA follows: TGTGCCAGCAGCTTAGATCTTCGCGATGAGCAGTTCTTC. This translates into CASSLDLRDEQFF.

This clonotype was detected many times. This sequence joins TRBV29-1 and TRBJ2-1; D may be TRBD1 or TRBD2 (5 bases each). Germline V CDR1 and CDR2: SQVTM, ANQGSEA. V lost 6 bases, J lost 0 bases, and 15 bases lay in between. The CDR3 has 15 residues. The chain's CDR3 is CSVAPGANSYNEQFF. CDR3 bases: TGCAGCGTAGCTCCCGGGGCTAACTCCTACAATGAGCAGTTCTTC.

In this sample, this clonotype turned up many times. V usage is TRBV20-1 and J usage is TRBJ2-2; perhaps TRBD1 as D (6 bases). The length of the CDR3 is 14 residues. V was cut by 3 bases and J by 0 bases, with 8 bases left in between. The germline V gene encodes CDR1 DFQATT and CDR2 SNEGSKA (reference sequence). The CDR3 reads CSASQGSNTGELFF. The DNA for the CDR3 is TGCAGTGCTAGCCAGGGGTCGAACACCGGGGAGCTGTTTTTT.

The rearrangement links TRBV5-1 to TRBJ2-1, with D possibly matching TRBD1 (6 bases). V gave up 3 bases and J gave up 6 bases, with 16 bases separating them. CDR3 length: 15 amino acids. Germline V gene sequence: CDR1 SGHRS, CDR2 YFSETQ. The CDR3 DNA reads TGCGCCAGCAGCTCGGCCAGGACAGTAGGCAATGAGCAGTTCTTC. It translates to CASSSARTVGNEQFF.

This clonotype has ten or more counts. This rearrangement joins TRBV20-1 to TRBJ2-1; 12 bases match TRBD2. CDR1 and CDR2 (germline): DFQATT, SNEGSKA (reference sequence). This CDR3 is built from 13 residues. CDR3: CSSGLAGYNEQFF. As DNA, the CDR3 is TGCAGCTCAGGACTAGCGGGGTACAATGAGCAGTTCTTC.

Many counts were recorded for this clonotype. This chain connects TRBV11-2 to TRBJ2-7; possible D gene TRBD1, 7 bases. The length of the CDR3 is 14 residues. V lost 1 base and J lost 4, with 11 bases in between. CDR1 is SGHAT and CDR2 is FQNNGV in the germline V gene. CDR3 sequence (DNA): TGTGCCAGCAGCTTAGCGACAGGGAGGTACGAGCAGTACTTC. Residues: CASSLATGRYEQYF.

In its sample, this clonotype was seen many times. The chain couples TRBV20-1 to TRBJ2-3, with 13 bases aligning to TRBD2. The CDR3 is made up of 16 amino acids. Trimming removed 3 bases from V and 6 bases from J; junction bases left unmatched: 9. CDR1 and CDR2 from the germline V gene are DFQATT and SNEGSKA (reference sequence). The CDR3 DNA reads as TGCAGTGCTAGTTTCCCACTAGCGGGGGGGCCGGATACGCAGTATTTT. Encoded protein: CSASFPLAGGPDTQYF.

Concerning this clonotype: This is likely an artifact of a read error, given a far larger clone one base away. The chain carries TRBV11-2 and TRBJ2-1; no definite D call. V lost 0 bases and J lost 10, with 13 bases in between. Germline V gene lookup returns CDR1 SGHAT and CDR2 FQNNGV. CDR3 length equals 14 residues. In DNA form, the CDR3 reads TGTGCCAGCAGCTTAGACAGGAGCTCCTACGAGCAGTTCTTC. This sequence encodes CASSLDRSSYEQFF. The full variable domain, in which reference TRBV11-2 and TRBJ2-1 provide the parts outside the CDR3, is EAGVAQSPRYKIIEKRQSVAFWCNPISGHATLYWYQQILGQGPKLLIQFQNNGVVDDSQLPKDRFSAERLKGVDSTLKIQPAKLEDSAVYLCASSLDRSSYEQFFGPGTRLTVL.

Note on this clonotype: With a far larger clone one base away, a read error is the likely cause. CDR3 bases: TGTGCCAGCACCCTATTAGACGGTCCCCCCTACAATGAGCAGTTCTTC. Residues: CASTLLDGPPYNEQFF. This chain joins TRBV6-5 and TRBJ2-1; D is undetermined. Germline V gives CDR1 MNHEY, CDR2 SVGAGI. Trimming cost V 7 bases and J 2 bases, with 18 bases left between them. The CDR3 consists of 16 residues.

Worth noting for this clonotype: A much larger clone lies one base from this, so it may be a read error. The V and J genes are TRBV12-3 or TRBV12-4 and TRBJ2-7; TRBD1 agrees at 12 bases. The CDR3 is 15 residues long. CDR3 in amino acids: CASRRMGQGAYEQNF. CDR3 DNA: TGTGCCAGCCGTCGCATGGGACAGGGGGCCTACGAGCAGAACTTC.

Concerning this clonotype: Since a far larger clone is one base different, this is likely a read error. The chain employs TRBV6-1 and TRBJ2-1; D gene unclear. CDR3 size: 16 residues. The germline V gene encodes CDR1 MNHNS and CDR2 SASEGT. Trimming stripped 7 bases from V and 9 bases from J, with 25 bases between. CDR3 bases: TGTGCCAGCACCCGAGGTAGAGACAAACCTCAGTTTGAGCAGTTCTTC. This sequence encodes CASTRGRDKPQFEQFF.

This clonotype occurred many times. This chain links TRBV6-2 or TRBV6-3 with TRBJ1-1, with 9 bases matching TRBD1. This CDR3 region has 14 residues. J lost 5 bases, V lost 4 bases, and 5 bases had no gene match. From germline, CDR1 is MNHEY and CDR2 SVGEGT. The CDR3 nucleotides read TGTGCCAGCAGTTTTACAGGGGGCCTGACTGAAGCTTTCTTT. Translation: CASSFTGGLTEAFF.

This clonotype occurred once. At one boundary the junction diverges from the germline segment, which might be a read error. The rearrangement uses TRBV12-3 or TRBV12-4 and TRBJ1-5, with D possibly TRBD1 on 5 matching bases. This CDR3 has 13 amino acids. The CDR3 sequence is CASGTGTRRPQRF. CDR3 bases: TGTGCCAGCGGCACAGGTACCCGGCGGCCCCAGCGTTTT.

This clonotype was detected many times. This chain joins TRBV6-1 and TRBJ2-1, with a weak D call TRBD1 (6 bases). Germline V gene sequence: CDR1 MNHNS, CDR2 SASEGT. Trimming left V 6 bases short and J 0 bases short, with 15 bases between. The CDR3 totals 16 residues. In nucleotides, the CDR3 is TGTGCCAGCAGACCCCGGACAGTTAGCTCCTACAATGAGCAGTTCTTC. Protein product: CASRPRTVSSYNEQFF.